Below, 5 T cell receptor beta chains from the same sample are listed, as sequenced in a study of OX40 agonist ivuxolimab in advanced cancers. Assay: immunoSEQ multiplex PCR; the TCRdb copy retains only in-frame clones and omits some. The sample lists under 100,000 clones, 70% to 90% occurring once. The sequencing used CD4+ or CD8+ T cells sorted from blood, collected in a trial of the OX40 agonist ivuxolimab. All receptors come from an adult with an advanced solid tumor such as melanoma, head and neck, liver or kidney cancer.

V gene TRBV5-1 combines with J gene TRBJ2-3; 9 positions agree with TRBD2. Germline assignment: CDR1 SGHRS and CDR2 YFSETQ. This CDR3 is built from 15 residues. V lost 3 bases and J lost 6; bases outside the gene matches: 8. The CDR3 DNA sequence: TGCGCCAGCAGCTCGATGGGACTAGCAATCGATACGCAGTATTTT. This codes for CASSSMGLAIDTQYF.

Written as DNA, the CDR3 is TGTGCTAGTGGTTTCCCGAACACAGATACGCAGTATTTT. Translated: CASGFPNTDTQYF. The V call is TRBV12-5, the J call TRBJ2-3, with unresolved D. CDR1 is LGHNT, CDR2 FRNRAP, per germline. CDR3 size: 13 residues. V was shortened by 3 bases and J by 2 bases, with 6 bases between the two germline ends. The full variable domain, in which reference TRBV12-5 and TRBJ2-3 provide the parts outside the CDR3, is DARVTQTPRHKVTEMGQEVTMRCQPILGHNTVFWYRQTMMQGLELLAYFRNRAPLDDSGMPKDRFSAEMPDATLATLKIQPSEPRDSAVYFCASGFPNTDTQYFGPGTRLTVL.

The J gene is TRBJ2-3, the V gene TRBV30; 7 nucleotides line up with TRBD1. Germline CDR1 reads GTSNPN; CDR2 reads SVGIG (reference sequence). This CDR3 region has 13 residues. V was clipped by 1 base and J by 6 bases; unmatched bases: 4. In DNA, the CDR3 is TGTGCCTGGAGTGCCAAGGGGGCCGATACGCAGTATTTT. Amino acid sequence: CAWSAKGADTQYF.

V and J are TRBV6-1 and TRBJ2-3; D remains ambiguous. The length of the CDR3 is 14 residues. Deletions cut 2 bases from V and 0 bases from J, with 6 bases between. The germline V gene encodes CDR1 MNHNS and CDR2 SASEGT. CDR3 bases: TGTGCCAGCAGTGAACGGTCTAGCACAGATACGCAGTATTTT. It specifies CASSERSSTDTQYF.

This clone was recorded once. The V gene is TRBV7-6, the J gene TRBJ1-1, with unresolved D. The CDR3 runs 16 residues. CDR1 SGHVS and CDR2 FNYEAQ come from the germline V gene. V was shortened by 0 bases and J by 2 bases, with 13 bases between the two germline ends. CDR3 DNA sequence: TGTGCCAGCAGCTTAGCAAGTGGCAGCTTCAACACTGAAGCTTTCTTT. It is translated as CASSLASGSFNTEAFF.